These 22 T cell receptor beta chains came from one sample sequenced in a study of shared clonotypes between healthy human individuals. Sequencing used immunoSEQ multiplex PCR; TCRdb keeps in-frame clones, though not all of them. The repertoire holds about 2.4 million clones, with roughly nine tenths as singletons. Sequencing was done on a sample of naive CD4+ T cells sorted from blood. The subset here: CD45RA+ positively selected. The receptors were sampled from a young man in good health.

J is TRBJ1-5 and V is TRBV4-1, with D unresolved. Germline loops: CDR1 MGHRA, CDR2 YSYEKL. Trimming shortened V by 0 bases and J by 1 base, and 7 bases separated the two germline ends. The CDR3 is 15 amino acids. CDR3 nucleotide sequence: TGCGCCAGCAGCCAAGAGGGCATGAGCAATCAGCCCCAGCATTTT. It specifies CASSQEGMSNQPQHF.

In this sample, this clone turned up a few times. V usage is TRBV7-8 and J usage is TRBJ1-2; D remains unclear. The germline gives CDR1 SGHVS, CDR2 FQNEAQ. CDR3 length equals 14 residues. V was pared by 6 bases and J by 4 bases, with 15 bases between. The CDR3 DNA reads as TGTGCCAGCAGACCTCCTGGGCTGCCCTATGGCTACACCTTC. It yields the protein CASRPPGLPYGYTF.

The chain combines TRBV19 with TRBJ1-5; 11 bases are shared with TRBD1. The CDR3 has 16 residues. Germline CDR1 is LNHDA and CDR2 is SQIVND (reference sequence). After removal of 6 bases from V and 6 bases from J, the junction contained 10 bases not matched to a gene. CDR3 nucleotide sequence: TGTGCCAGTAGCCCCCCTTGGACAGGGGGCCCTCAGCCCCAGCATTTT. The encoded protein is CASSPPWTGGPQPQHF.

The rearrangement uses TRBV7-9 and TRBJ2-7, with a possible D match to TRBD1 (6 bases). The V gene lost 1 base and the J gene lost 6 bases, with 13 bases spanning the gap. The CDR3 is 14 amino acids. Per the germline V gene, CDR1 is SEHNR and CDR2 is FQNEAQ (reference sequence). CDR3 region: CASSLVGRGFEQYF. The CDR3 DNA follows: TGTGCCAGCAGCTTAGTGGGCAGGGGTTTCGAGCAGTACTTC.

The rearrangement links TRBV23-1 to TRBJ1-2; perhaps TRBD1 as D (6 bases). TRBV23-1 carries the ORF label, with uncertain function. V lost 4 bases and J 6 bases, leaving 27 bases between the germline ends. This CDR3 has 18 amino acids. The DNA of the CDR3 is TGCGCCAGCAGTCGCCTAGCCCGGGGGGCGCATTCGGGCGATGGCTACACCTTC. Protein product: CASSRLARGAHSGDGYTF.

Comments on this clone: Other DNA sequences in the same sample also yield this CDR3. This chain links TRBV5-1 with TRBJ2-7; no firm D call. Trimming stripped 0 bases from V and 0 bases from J, with 7 bases between. CDR3 length: 14 residues. Germline loops: CDR1 SGHRS, CDR2 YFSETQ. The CDR3 nucleotides are TGCGCCAGCAGCTTGGTCCCGGGCTCCTACGAGCAGTACTTC. Its protein is CASSLVPGSYEQYF.

The rearrangement joins TRBV4-3 to TRBJ2-2, with 7 nucleotides matching TRBD2. This CDR3 has 17 amino acids. The J segment lost 3 bases and the V segment lost 2 bases, leaving 9 bases of the junction unmatched. Germline V gene sequence: CDR1 LGHNA, CDR2 YSLEER. The CDR3 DNA follows: TGCGCCAGCAGCCAACAGCCCGGGGGGTTCTACACCGGGGAGCTGTTTTTT. It encodes CASSQQPGGFYTGELFF.

This chain links TRBV15 with TRBJ1-3; D gene ambiguous. V was trimmed by 1 base and J by 0 bases, leaving 7 bases between them. Germline lookup yields CDR1 LNHNV and CDR2 YYDKDF (reference sequence). This CDR3 is built from 15 residues. CDR3 in amino acids: CATSRAPDSGNTIYF. The CDR3 DNA is TGTGCCACCAGCAGAGCCCCAGACTCTGGAAACACCATATATTTT. The full variable domain, completed using reference TRBV15 and TRBJ1-3, is DAMVIQNPRYQVTQFGKPVTLSCSQTLNHNVMYWYQQKSSQAPKLLFHYYDKDFNNEADTPDNFQSRRPNTSFCFLDIRSPGLGDTAMYLCATSRAPDSGNTIYFGEGSWLTVV.

This clone was recorded only once. The V and J genes are TRBV5-1 and TRBJ2-3; no definite D call. This CDR3 comprises 18 residues. Germline values: CDR1 SGHRS, CDR2 YFSETQ. V lost 5 bases and J 0 bases, leaving 22 bases between the germline ends. The CDR3 DNA sequence: TGCGCCAGCAGTCCCCTTGTTTCGGCGGCTTCAAGCACAGATACGCAGTATTTT. It yields the protein CASSPLVSAASSTDTQYF.

The J gene is TRBJ2-7, the V gene TRBV6-5; D call uncertain. Germline V gene sequence: CDR1 MNHEY, CDR2 SVGAGI. The germline V and J ends were trimmed by 2 bases and 5 bases, with 10 bases remaining between them. The CDR3 has 13 residues. CDR3 in DNA: TGTGCCAGCAGTTACGGGGTAAGCAACGAGCAGTACTTC. Amino acid sequence: CASSYGVSNEQYF.

V is TRBV5-4 and J is TRBJ2-5; 8 bases are a match to TRBD2. CDR1 is SGHNT and CDR2 is YYREEE in the germline V gene (reference sequence). This CDR3 spans 16 amino acids. Germline trimming cut 4 bases from V and 5 bases from J; bases unmatched to any gene: 13. The CDR3: CASSPRGGTSGETQYF. CDR3 coding DNA: TGTGCCAGCAGCCCCCGCGGGGGGACTAGTGGGGAGACCCAGTACTTC.

This clone has more than one count but fewer than ten. The rearrangement links TRBV6-6 to TRBJ1-1; D unclear. Germline loops: CDR1 MNHNY, CDR2 SVGAGI (reference sequence). V gave up 5 bases and J gave up 2 bases, with 15 bases separating them. The CDR3 is made up of 15 amino acids. CDR3 residues: CASSPPGDTNTEAFF. CDR3 DNA: TGTGCCAGCAGTCCTCCGGGAGACACAAACACTGAAGCTTTCTTT.

The gene calls are TRBV10-3 and TRBJ2-5; 10 bases map to TRBD1. Germline assignment: CDR1 ENHRY and CDR2 SYGVKD. V was clipped by 0 bases and J by 5 bases; unmatched bases: 6. The CDR3 totals 16 residues. Here the CDR3 DNA reads TGTGCCATCAGTGAGTCGGGACAGGGGATTGGGGAGACCCAGTACTTC. Its translation is CAISESGQGIGETQYF.

The V and J genes are TRBV29-1 and TRBJ2-3, with 8 positions matching TRBD1. CDR3 size: 13 residues. J lost 7 bases, V lost 3 bases, and 6 bases had no gene match. Germline values: CDR1 SQVTM, CDR2 ANQGSEA. CDR3 bases: TGCAGCGTTGAGCGGCAGGGGGCATATACGCAGTATTTT. It is translated as CSVERQGAYTQYF.

The V gene is TRBV30, the J gene TRBJ1-1, with 7 nucleotides matching TRBD1. V shed 3 bases, J shed 4 bases, and the junction held 5 bases outside the gene matches. The CDR3 is made up of 13 amino acids. Germline V gene sequence: CDR1 GTSNPN, CDR2 SVGIG (reference sequence). The CDR3: CAWSAEGATEAFF. Here the CDR3 DNA reads TGTGCCTGGAGCGCCGAGGGGGCCACTGAAGCTTTCTTT.

This sequence joins TRBV28 and TRBJ1-2; D is ambiguous. The CDR3 contains 18 residues. Between the trimmed V and J ends, which lost 2 bases and 2 bases, there was a span of 21 bases. Germline CDR1 is MDHEN and CDR2 is SYDVKM. CDR3 loop: CASSLKFSGYLLNYGYTF. CDR3 bases: TGTGCCAGCAGTTTAAAATTCTCGGGGTACCTATTAAACTATGGCTACACCTTC.

V usage is TRBV2 and J usage is TRBJ2-5; 14 nucleotides agree with TRBD2. CDR1 is SNHLY, CDR2 FYNNEI, per germline. The CDR3 is made up of 15 amino acids. The J segment lost 4 bases and the V segment lost 6 bases, leaving 4 bases of the junction unmatched. The CDR3 DNA follows: TGTGCCAGCAGAAGACTAGCGGGGGGGCTAGAGACCCAGTACTTC. Protein sequence: CASRRLAGGLETQYF.

J is TRBJ2-7 and V is TRBV29-1; unclear D gene. Between the trimmed V and J ends, which lost 7 bases and 1 base, there was a span of 14 bases. Germline V CDR1 and CDR2: SQVTM, ANQGSEA. This CDR3 comprises 13 residues. The CDR3 protein is CSAYSPDSYEQYF. In DNA form, the CDR3 reads TGCAGCGCGTACAGCCCAGATTCCTACGAGCAGTACTTC.

The J gene is TRBJ1-6, the V gene TRBV13; D is ambiguous. Trimming cost V 6 bases and J 6 bases, with 15 bases left between them. Germline-derived CDR1 and CDR2 are PRHDT and FYEKMQ (reference sequence). The CDR3 totals 15 residues. This chain's CDR3 is CASRREGLVNSPLHF. The CDR3 DNA follows: TGTGCCAGCAGGAGGGAGGGTTTGGTTAATTCACCCCTCCACTTT.

V gene TRBV10-1 combines with J gene TRBJ2-4; possible D gene TRBD1, 6 bases. V was trimmed by 4 bases and J by 1 base, leaving 14 bases between them. Germline V gene sequence: CDR1 WNHNN, CDR2 SYGVQD (reference sequence). This CDR3 contains 16 residues. CDR3 protein: CASSAAGDRAKNIQYF. CDR3 nucleotides: TGCGCCAGCAGTGCCGCAGGGGATCGGGCCAAAAACATTCAGTACTTC.

The V call is TRBV10-3, the J call TRBJ2-1; D remains unclear. Trimming took 3 bases from V and 0 from J, leaving 6 bases between them. Germline lookup yields CDR1 ENHRY and CDR2 SYGVKD. CDR3 length equals 14 residues. CDR3 sequence reads: CAISDSDSYNEQFF. CDR3 sequence (DNA): TGTGCCATCAGTGACAGTGACTCCTACAATGAGCAGTTCTTC.

This chain connects TRBV28 to TRBJ2-3; 12 bases are a match to TRBD1. Germline CDR1 and CDR2: MDHEN and SYDVKM. The junction had 12 bases not matched to a gene; V was cut back by 7 bases and J by 4 bases. The CDR3 spans 17 residues. CDR3 region: CASTVGGTGGASDTQYF. CDR3 bases: TGTGCCAGCACGGTTGGGGGGACAGGGGGCGCCTCAGATACGCAGTATTTT. The whole variable domain, filled in from reference TRBV28 and TRBJ2-3, reads DVKVTQSSRYLVKRTGEKVFLECVQDMDHENMFWYRQDPGLGLRLIYFSYDVKMKEKGDIPEGYSVSREKKERFSLILESASTNQTSMYLCASTVGGTGGASDTQYFGPGTRLTVL.